The clone carrying this T cell receptor beta chain was seen a few times. The data stem from a study of T-cell memory formation after mild COVID-19. TCRdb re-analysed the 5' RACE reads in MiXCR, keeping a single row per CDR3 protein. Among 450,000 or so distinct CDR3 sequences, over 15% were seen once, and the ten largest hold approximately 8.4%. The CDR3 runs to 12 residues. V shed 6 bases and J shed 9 bases, with 13 bases lying between them. The sequencing sample was made of PBMCs or a T cell subset sorted from them (not recorded which). The rearrangement joins TRBV12-3 or TRBV12-4 to TRBJ2-3; no clear D. This clonotype was obtained from an adult woman who had mild COVID-19 (a few samples of this study predate the infection). Cell type and time point are not known. In DNA form, the CDR3 reads TGTGCCAGCAGCCTATCAGGCGGCACGCAGTATTTT. Translation gives CASSLSGGTQYF.